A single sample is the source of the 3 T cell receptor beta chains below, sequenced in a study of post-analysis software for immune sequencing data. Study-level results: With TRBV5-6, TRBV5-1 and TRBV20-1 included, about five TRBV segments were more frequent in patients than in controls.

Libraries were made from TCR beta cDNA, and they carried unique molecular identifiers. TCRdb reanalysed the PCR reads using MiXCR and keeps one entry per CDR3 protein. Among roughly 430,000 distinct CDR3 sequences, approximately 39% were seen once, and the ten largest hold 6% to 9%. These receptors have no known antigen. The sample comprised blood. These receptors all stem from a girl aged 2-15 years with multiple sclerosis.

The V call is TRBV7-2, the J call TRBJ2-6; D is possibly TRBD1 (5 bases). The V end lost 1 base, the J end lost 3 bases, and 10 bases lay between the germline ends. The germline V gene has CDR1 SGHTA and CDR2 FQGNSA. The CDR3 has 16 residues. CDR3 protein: CASSLGTFIGANVLTF. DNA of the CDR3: TGTGCCAGCAGCTTAGGGACATTTATTGGGGCCAACGTCCTGACTTTC.

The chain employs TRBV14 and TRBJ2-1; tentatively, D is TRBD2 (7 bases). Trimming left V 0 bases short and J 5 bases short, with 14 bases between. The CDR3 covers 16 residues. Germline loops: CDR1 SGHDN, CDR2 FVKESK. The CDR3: CASSQDRGGVNNEQFF. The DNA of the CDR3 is TGTGCCAGCAGCCAAGATCGCGGGGGCGTTAACAATGAGCAGTTCTTC.

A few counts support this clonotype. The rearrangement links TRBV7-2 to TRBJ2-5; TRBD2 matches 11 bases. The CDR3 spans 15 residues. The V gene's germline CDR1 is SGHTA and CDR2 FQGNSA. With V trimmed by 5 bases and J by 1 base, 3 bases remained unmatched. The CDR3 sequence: CASSPLAGGQETQYF. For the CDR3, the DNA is TGTGCCAGCAGCCCCCTAGCGGGGGGCCAAGAGACCCAGTACTTC.